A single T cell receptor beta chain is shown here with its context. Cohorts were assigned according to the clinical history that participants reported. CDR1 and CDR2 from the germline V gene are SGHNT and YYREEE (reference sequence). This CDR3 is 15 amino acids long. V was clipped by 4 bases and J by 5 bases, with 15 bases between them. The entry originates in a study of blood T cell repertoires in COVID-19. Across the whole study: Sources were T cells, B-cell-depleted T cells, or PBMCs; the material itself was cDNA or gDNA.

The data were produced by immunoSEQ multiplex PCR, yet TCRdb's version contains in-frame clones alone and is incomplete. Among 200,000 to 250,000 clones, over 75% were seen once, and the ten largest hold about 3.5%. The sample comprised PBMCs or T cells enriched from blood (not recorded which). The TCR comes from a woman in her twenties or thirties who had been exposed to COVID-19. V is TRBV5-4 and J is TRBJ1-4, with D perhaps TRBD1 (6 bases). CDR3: CASSPSGATNEKLFF. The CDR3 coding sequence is TGTGCCAGCAGCCCGTCAGGGGCGACAAATGAAAAACTGTTTTTT.